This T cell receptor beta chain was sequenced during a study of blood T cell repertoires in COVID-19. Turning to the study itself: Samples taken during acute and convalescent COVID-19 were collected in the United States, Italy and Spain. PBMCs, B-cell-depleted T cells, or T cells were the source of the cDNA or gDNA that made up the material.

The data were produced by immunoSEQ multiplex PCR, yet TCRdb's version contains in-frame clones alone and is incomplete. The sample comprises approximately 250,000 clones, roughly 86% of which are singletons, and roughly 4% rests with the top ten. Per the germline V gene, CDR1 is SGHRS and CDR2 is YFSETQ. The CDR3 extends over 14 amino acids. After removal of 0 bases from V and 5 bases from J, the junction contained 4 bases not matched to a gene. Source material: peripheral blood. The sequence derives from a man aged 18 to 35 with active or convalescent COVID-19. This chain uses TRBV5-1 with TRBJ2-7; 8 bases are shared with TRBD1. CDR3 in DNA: TGCGCCAGCAGCTTGGGACAGGGGAACCACGAGCAGTACTTC. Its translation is CASSLGQGNHEQYF.